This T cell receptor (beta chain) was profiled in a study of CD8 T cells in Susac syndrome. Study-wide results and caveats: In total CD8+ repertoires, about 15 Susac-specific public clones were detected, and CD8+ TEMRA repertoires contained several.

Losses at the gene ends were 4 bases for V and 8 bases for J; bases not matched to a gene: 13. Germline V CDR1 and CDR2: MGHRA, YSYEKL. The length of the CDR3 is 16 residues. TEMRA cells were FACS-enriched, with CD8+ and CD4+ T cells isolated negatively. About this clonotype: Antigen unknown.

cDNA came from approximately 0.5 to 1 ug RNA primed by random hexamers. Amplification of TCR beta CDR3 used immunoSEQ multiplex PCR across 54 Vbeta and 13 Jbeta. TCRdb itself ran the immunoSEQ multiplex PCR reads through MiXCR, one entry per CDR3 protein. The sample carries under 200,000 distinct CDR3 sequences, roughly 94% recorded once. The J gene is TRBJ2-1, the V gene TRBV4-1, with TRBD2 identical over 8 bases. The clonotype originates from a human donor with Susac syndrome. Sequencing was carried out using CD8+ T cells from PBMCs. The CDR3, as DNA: TGCGCCAGCAGCCCCCAACCGGGACTAGAGAAGGATGAGCAGTTCTTC. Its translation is CASSPQPGLEKDEQFF.